The 30 T cell receptor beta chains below all came from one sample that was sequenced in a study of T cells in narcolepsy. Generated by immunoSEQ multiplex PCR, the TCRdb table keeps only in-frame clones and is missing some. In the table there are about 35,000 clones, 70% to 85% of which are singletons. The material sequenced was memory (CD45RA-) CD4+ T cells from blood. The receptors here all came from a human donor in good health.

In its sample, this clone was seen once. The chain combines TRBV7-8 with TRBJ1-5, with TRBD1 matching over 9 bases. The CDR3 covers 17 residues. CDR1 and CDR2 (germline): SGHVS, FQNEAQ. Trimming removed 0 bases from V and 6 bases from J; junction bases left unmatched: 9. Here the CDR3 reads CASSLAQGTGWGQPQHF. The CDR3 DNA is TGTGCCAGCAGCTTAGCGCAAGGGACAGGGTGGGGTCAGCCCCAGCATTTT.

This rearrangement joins TRBV11-2 to TRBJ1-1; TRBD1 matches at 10 bases. The junction had 6 bases not matched to a gene; V was cut back by 5 bases and J by 0 bases. Germline assignment: CDR1 SGHAT and CDR2 FQNNGV. The CDR3 covers 16 residues. The CDR3 spells CASSQRGTGVNTEAFF. The CDR3 nucleotides are TGTGCCAGCAGCCAAAGGGGGACAGGGGTGAACACTGAAGCTTTCTTT.

V and J are TRBV7-2 and TRBJ2-1; TRBD2 matches at 8 bases. The CDR3 length is 16 residues. Germline-derived CDR1 and CDR2 are SGHTA and FQGNSA. V was clipped by 4 bases and J by 2 bases; unmatched bases: 7. Here the CDR3 DNA reads TGTGCCAGCAGCTCCTATAGCGGGATCACCTACAATGAGCAGTTCTTC. Translation: CASSSYSGITYNEQFF.

The chain carries TRBV15 and TRBJ1-3; possible D gene TRBD1, 5 bases. Trimming left V 3 bases short and J 0 bases short, with 12 bases between. CDR3 size: 16 residues. Germline assignment: CDR1 LNHNV and CDR2 YYDKDF (reference sequence). This chain's CDR3 is CATSRGLSSSGNTIYF. The CDR3 DNA reads TGTGCCACCAGCAGGGGACTGTCGTCCTCTGGAAACACCATATATTTT.

The chain employs TRBV7-3 and TRBJ1-1; perhaps TRBD1 as D (5 bases). The CDR3 contains 14 residues. CDR1 SGHTA and CDR2 FQGTGA come from the germline V gene. V was trimmed by 2 bases and J by 3 bases, leaving 10 bases between them. The CDR3 is CASSLQGSYTEAFF. CDR3 nucleotides: TGTGCCAGCAGCTTACAGGGCTCCTACACTGAAGCTTTCTTT. The complete variable domain, with remaining parts taken from reference TRBV7-3 and TRBJ1-1, reads GAGVSQTPSNKVTEKGKYVELRCDPISGHTALYWYRQSLGQGPEFLIYFQGTGAADDSGLPNDRFFAVRPEGSVSTLKIQRTERGDSAVYLCASSLQGSYTEAFFGQGTRLTVV.

The V gene is TRBV6-5, the J gene TRBJ1-2; possibly TRBD1 for D (5 bases). Germline values: CDR1 MNHEY, CDR2 SVGAGI. The CDR3 covers 15 residues. V was pared by 2 bases and J by 1 base, with 11 bases between. The CDR3 region has the DNA TGTGCCAGCAGTTACGGGACTGCGGTTAACTATGGCTACACCTTC. This sequence encodes CASSYGTAVNYGYTF.

The rearrangement uses TRBV2 and TRBJ2-7; D might be TRBD1 (6 bases). V gave up 4 bases and J gave up 7 bases, with 17 bases separating them. Germline V lookup: CDR1 SNHLY, CDR2 FYNNEI. The length of the CDR3 is 14 residues. CDR3 sequence reads: CASSGGQLGGEQYF. The CDR3 DNA is TGTGCCAGCAGTGGGGGACAACTTGGTGGGGAGCAGTACTTC.

Sample share makes this clone medium-sized. The same CDR3 is also encoded by other DNA sequences in this sample. The genes are TRBV19 and TRBJ1-5; TRBD1 is a possible D gene (6 bases). The CDR3 consists of 13 residues. The ends were cut back, 5 bases at V and 7 bases at J, with 12 bases in the middle. Germline CDR1 reads LNHDA; CDR2 reads SQIVND (reference sequence). CDR3 coding DNA: TGTGCCAGTAGTTCAGGGGTCAGGCAGCCCCAGCATTTT. Amino acid sequence: CASSSGVRQPQHF.

This chain links TRBV19 with TRBJ2-7; 7 bases line up with TRBD2. Losses at the gene ends were 5 bases for V and 5 bases for J; bases not matched to a gene: 15. Germline loops: CDR1 LNHDA, CDR2 SQIVND (reference sequence). The CDR3 consists of 16 residues. CDR3 bases: TGTGCCAGTAGTCCGCAACTAGCGTCTCGGGATCACGAGCAGTACTTC. This encodes CASSPQLASRDHEQYF. Full variable domain (remainder filled in from reference TRBV19 and TRBJ2-7): DGGITQSPKYLFRKEGQNVTLSCEQNLNHDAMYWYRQDPGQGLRLIYYSQIVNDFQKGDIAEGYSVSREKKESFPLTVTSAQKNPTAFYLCASSPQLASRDHEQYFGPGTRLTVT.

The rearrangement joins TRBV9 to TRBJ1-3; D gene uncertain. Trimming pared 0 bases from V and 3 bases from J, leaving 10 bases between. Germline assignment: CDR1 SGDLS and CDR2 YYNGEE. The length of the CDR3 is 15 residues. CDR3 DNA: TGTGCCAGCAGCGTAGGCCTTGGAAATGGAAACACCATATATTTT. Translation: CASSVGLGNGNTIYF.

This clone came up once. The V and J genes are TRBV5-1 and TRBJ1-2, with D possibly matching TRBD1 (5 bases). V lost 2 bases, J lost 6 bases, and 14 bases lay in between. Germline V lookup: CDR1 SGHRS, CDR2 YFSETQ. The CDR3 loop spans 14 amino acids. The CDR3 coding sequence is TGCGCCAGCAGCTTAGTTGAGGGGAAAGATGGCTACACCTTC. Protein sequence: CASSLVEGKDGYTF.

V gene TRBV6-6 combines with J gene TRBJ2-3; 11 bases align to TRBD2. Looked up from germline, CDR1 is MNHNY and CDR2 is SVGAGI (reference sequence). Germline trimming cut 6 bases from V and 3 bases from J; bases unmatched to any gene: 5. The CDR3 is made up of 15 amino acids. In nucleotides, the CDR3 is TGTGCCAGCAGACCCGGGACTAGCGGAACAGATACGCAGTATTTT. Translating gives CASRPGTSGTDTQYF.

The chain has TRBV4-1 and TRBJ1-3, with TRBD1 as a possible D gene (5 bases). V was trimmed by 1 base and J by 3 bases, leaving 10 bases between them. The V gene's germline CDR1 is MGHRA and CDR2 YSYEKL. This CDR3 comprises 15 residues. CDR3 sequence: CASSQADRDGNTIYF. The CDR3 DNA sequence: TGCGCCAGCAGCCAAGCTGACAGAGATGGAAACACCATATATTTT.

The chain carries TRBV21-1 and TRBJ1-2; TRBD1 is the table's D call and was not checked against the DNA. TRBV21-1 is noted as a pseudogene. The CDR3 has 13 amino acids. DNA of the CDR3: TGTGCCAGCAGCGTACAGGGGGCGTATGGCTACACCTTC. Its translation: CASSVQGAYGYTF.

The chain uses TRBV5-1 and TRBJ2-1, with 16 bases identical to TRBD2. The CDR3 is 16 residues long. J lost 7 bases, V lost 2 bases, and 3 bases had no gene match. Germline lookup yields CDR1 SGHRS and CDR2 YFSETQ. CDR3 protein: CASSLGTSGRVNEQFF. For the CDR3, the DNA is TGCGCCAGCAGCTTAGGGACTAGCGGGAGGGTGAATGAGCAGTTCTTC.

J is TRBJ2-2 and V is TRBV9, with TRBD1 matching over 7 bases. The V segment lost 0 bases and the J segment 6 bases; nucleotides outside the gene matches: 5. Germline V gene data show CDR1 as SGDLS and CDR2 as YYNGEE. This CDR3 contains 15 residues. CDR3 coding DNA: TGTGCCAGCAGCGTAGTAGGGGGCGCAGCCGGGGAGCTGTTTTTT. Amino acid sequence: CASSVVGGAAGELFF.

The chain employs TRBV6-1 and TRBJ1-4, with D possibly TRBD1 on 6 matching bases. V lost 6 bases to trimming and J lost 7 bases, with 15 bases between them. This CDR3 is 14 amino acids long. Germline V gives CDR1 MNHNS, CDR2 SASEGT. The CDR3 nucleotides read TGTGCCAGCAGAAACAGGGCGAGGACTGAAAAACTGTTTTTT. Translating gives CASRNRARTEKLFF.

This clone is a singleton in its sample. This rearrangement joins TRBV27 to TRBJ2-7; TRBD1 might be the D (6 bases). This CDR3 is 11 amino acids long. The V and J ends lost 10 bases and 3 bases respectively, with 10 bases between them. Germline V gene lookup returns CDR1 MNHEY and CDR2 SMNVEV (reference sequence). The CDR3 region is CATMDSYEQYF. In nucleotides, the CDR3 is TGTGCCACCATGGACAGCTACGAGCAGTACTTC.

This chain links TRBV2 with TRBJ2-1, with a possible D match to TRBD2 (5 bases). There are 14 residues in the CDR3. Germline V gene data show CDR1 as SNHLY and CDR2 as FYNNEI. Trimming took 10 bases from V and 8 from J, leaving 21 bases between them. Here the CDR3 DNA reads TGTGCCAACTCTCGGGCGCTCTCCGGGGATGAGCAGTTCTTC. Its protein product is CANSRALSGDEQFF.

V gene TRBV11-3 combines with J gene TRBJ2-1; D is possibly TRBD2 (6 bases). The CDR3 consists of 14 residues. Germline V gene data show CDR1 as SGHNT and CDR2 as YENEEA. The V gene lost 7 bases and the J gene lost 4 bases, with 14 bases spanning the gap. CDR3 region: CASKASEGYNEQFF. CDR3 nucleotide sequence: TGTGCCAGCAAAGCTAGCGAAGGTTACAATGAGCAGTTCTTC.

This chain connects TRBV10-3 to TRBJ2-5; no clear D gene. CDR3 length: 15 amino acids. Germline values: CDR1 ENHRY, CDR2 SYGVKD. V was pared by 0 bases and J by 4 bases, with 12 bases between. The CDR3 loop reads CAISESGSRRETQYF. The CDR3 DNA sequence: TGTGCCATCAGTGAGTCGGGCTCCCGAAGAGAGACCCAGTACTTC.

This clone was seen a few times. V gene TRBV30 combines with J gene TRBJ2-1; unclear D gene. This CDR3 comprises 14 residues. Germline V gene data show CDR1 as GTSNPN and CDR2 as SVGIG (reference sequence). The germline V and J ends were trimmed by 2 bases and 4 bases, with 12 bases remaining between them. CDR3 in amino acids: CAWSRKTRYNEQFF. The CDR3 DNA is TGTGCCTGGAGTCGGAAGACAAGATACAATGAGCAGTTCTTC.

The chain combines TRBV2 with TRBJ1-6; no reliable D call. This CDR3 region has 13 residues. Trimming removed 3 bases at V and 6 bases at J, with 6 bases between. Germline CDR1 SNHLY, CDR2 FYNNEI. This CDR3 reads CASSEAFNSPLHF. The CDR3 nucleotides read TGTGCCAGCAGTGAGGCCTTTAATTCACCCCTCCACTTT.

The rearrangement joins TRBV14 to TRBJ1-1; D unresolved. In germline, CDR1 is SGHDN, CDR2 FVKESK. V was shortened by 4 bases and J by 2 bases, with 11 bases between the two germline ends. The CDR3 is 14 amino acids. As DNA, the CDR3 is TGTGCCAGCAGCCCCGGGCGGGTAAACACTGAAGCTTTCTTT. Translated: CASSPGRVNTEAFF.

This clone was counted a single time. V and J are TRBV15 and TRBJ2-1; 7 nucleotides align to TRBD2. CDR3 size: 14 residues. The germline gives CDR1 LNHNV, CDR2 YYDKDF (reference sequence). V lost 10 bases and J lost 0; bases outside the gene matches: 6. CDR3: CASGLGSSYNEQFF. CDR3 in DNA: TGTGCCAGTGGACTAGGGAGCTCCTACAATGAGCAGTTCTTC.

J is TRBJ1-1 and V is TRBV7-9, with 7 bases identical to TRBD1. V gave up 5 bases and J gave up 4 bases; unmatched junction bases: 7. The CDR3 is 14 residues long. The germline gives CDR1 SEHNR, CDR2 FQNEAQ (reference sequence). CDR3 DNA: TGTGCCAGCAGCCGACAGGGCCAGGGCACTGAAGCTTTCTTT. Residues: CASSRQGQGTEAFF.

The gene calls are TRBV19 and TRBJ1-5; D unresolved. This CDR3 comprises 13 residues. Looked up from germline, CDR1 is LNHDA and CDR2 is SQIVND (reference sequence). V was shortened by 6 bases and J by 3 bases, with 9 bases between the two germline ends. The CDR3 region has the DNA TGTGCCAGTAGCGTGAGTTCCAATCAGCCCCAGCATTTT. Protein sequence: CASSVSSNQPQHF.

This clone was counted between two and nine times. V is TRBV9 and J is TRBJ1-1, with 8 positions matching TRBD1. V lost 1 base and J lost 1; bases outside the gene matches: 6. The CDR3 spans 16 residues. CDR1 is SGDLS and CDR2 is YYNGEE in the germline V gene. The CDR3 DNA sequence: TGTGCCAGCAGCGTACGGACAGGGACTTCGAACACTGAAGCTTTCTTT. This encodes CASSVRTGTSNTEAFF.

The chain uses TRBV30 and TRBJ1-1, with TRBD1 identical over 7 bases. Germline V gives CDR1 GTSNPN, CDR2 SVGIG (reference sequence). With 0 bases clipped from V and 0 bases from J, the junction kept 10 bases outside the gene matches. The CDR3 length is 17 residues. In nucleotides, the CDR3 is TGTGCCTGGAGTGTAGGTCCGTCACAGGGGATGAACACTGAAGCTTTCTTT. It codes for CAWSVGPSQGMNTEAFF.

V usage is TRBV10-2 and J usage is TRBJ2-1, with D perhaps TRBD1 (6 bases). V was shortened by 5 bases and J by 15 bases, with 23 bases between the two germline ends. CDR1 is WSHSY and CDR2 is SAAADI in the germline V gene. There are 14 residues in the CDR3. This CDR3 is CASSNQGRRTWTFF. DNA of the CDR3: TGCGCCAGCAGTAACCAGGGGCGCCGAACCTGGACGTTCTTC.